A single sample gave rise to the 32 T cell receptor beta chains below, sequenced in a study of T cells in Graves' hyperthyroidism and ophthalmopathy. Amplification yielded TCR beta CDR3 regions, with RNA transcripts as the source. The primer set for the first-round RT-PCR of the TCR CDR3 was HTBI. TCRdb itself ran the multiplex PCR reads through MiXCR, one entry per CDR3 protein. The sample holds 450,000 to 550,000 distinct CDR3 sequences; around 24% are singletons and the top ten take 11%. Sequences were obtained from blood. The receptor set was obtained from a woman in her 30s with Graves' ophthalmopathy.

The rearrangement joins TRBV6-2 or TRBV6-3 to TRBJ1-1, with D unclear. Germline V CDR1 and CDR2: MNHEY, SVGEGT. The V end lost 4 bases, the J end lost 6 bases, and 6 bases lay between the germline ends. The CDR3 totals 11 residues. As DNA, the CDR3 is TGTGCCAGCAGTTCAATCCCTGAAGCTTTCTTT. This gives the protein CASSSIPEAFF.

This clonotype was picked up many times. J is TRBJ1-5 and V is TRBV12-3 or TRBV12-4; 9 bases match TRBD1. Germline trimming cut 2 bases from V and 5 bases from J; bases unmatched to any gene: 7. The CDR3 covers 16 residues. The CDR3 coding sequence is TGTGCCAGCAGTTTAAATACAGGGGGCGACTATCAGCCCCAGCATTTT. Translating it yields CASSLNTGGDYQPQHF.

There are many counts of this clonotype. The rearrangement uses TRBV7-2 and TRBJ1-1; a weak D match, TRBD1 (5 bases). The length of the CDR3 is 15 residues. The V gene's germline CDR1 is SGHTA and CDR2 FQGNSA. Trimming took off 1 base at V and 3 bases at J, with 12 bases between the two ends. CDR3 sequence: CASSLGARADTEAFF. The CDR3 region has the DNA TGTGCCAGCAGCTTAGGCGCCAGGGCCGACACTGAAGCTTTCTTT.

The gene calls are TRBV7-3 and TRBJ2-2, with 10 bases matching TRBD1. J lost 7 bases, V lost 5 bases, and 7 bases had no gene match. The CDR3 runs 15 residues. Germline V gives CDR1 SGHTA, CDR2 FQGTGA. The CDR3 DNA reads TGTGCCAGCAGCCCGACAGGGGGCAAAGACGGGGAGCTGTTTTTT. It is translated as CASSPTGGKDGELFF.

There are many counts of this clonotype. The chain links TRBV30 to TRBJ2-7; D remains ambiguous. This CDR3 region has 13 residues. The germline CDR1 and CDR2 sequences are GTSNPN and SVGIG (reference sequence). V was pared by 0 bases and J by 0 bases, with 6 bases between. Written as DNA, the CDR3 is TGTGCCTGGAGTGTACTGGGCTCCTACGAGCAGTACTTC. Translation gives CAWSVLGSYEQYF.

J is TRBJ2-7 and V is TRBV4-3; 9 bases agree with TRBD1. This CDR3 region has 16 residues. The trim removed 0 bases at V and 4 bases at J, leaving 7 bases unmatched. Germline CDR1 reads LGHNA; CDR2 reads YSLEER. The CDR3 sequence is CASSQDRGQGRYEQYF. The CDR3 region has the DNA TGCGCCAGCAGCCAAGATAGGGGACAGGGCCGATACGAGCAGTACTTC.

There are many counts of this clonotype. The rearrangement links TRBV28 to TRBJ1-1; D uncertain. The CDR3 runs to 11 residues. V was clipped by 6 bases and J by 8 bases, with 10 bases between them. CDR1 is MDHEN and CDR2 is SYDVKM in the germline V gene. The chain's CDR3 is CASSVTSEAFF. The CDR3 DNA reads TGTGCCAGCAGCGTGACTAGCGAAGCTTTCTTT.

The gene calls are TRBV27 and TRBJ1-1; D remains unclear. Trimming pared 5 bases from V and 7 bases from J, leaving 14 bases between. CDR1 is MNHEY, CDR2 SMNVEV, per germline (reference sequence). The CDR3 runs 13 residues. The CDR3 spells CASSLMSGYEAFF. For the CDR3, the DNA is TGTGCCAGCAGTCTTATGTCAGGATATGAAGCTTTCTTT.

Ten or more counts support this clonotype. The chain joins TRBV28 to TRBJ1-1; maybe TRBD1 (6 bases). This CDR3 spans 15 amino acids. Germline CDR1 and CDR2: MDHEN and SYDVKM. V lost 6 bases and J lost 3, with 17 bases in between. The CDR3 here is CASRLPLQGYTEAFF. In DNA, the CDR3 is TGTGCCAGCAGACTACCCCTTCAGGGGTACACTGAAGCTTTCTTT.

At least ten counts were recorded for this clonotype. The CDR3 bases are TGTGCCAGTAAAGCTCCGACAGGCGTGAGCTATGGCTACACCTTC. Translation gives CASKAPTGVSYGYTF. V is TRBV6-1 and J is TRBJ1-2; TRBD1 might be the D (6 bases). Germline assignment: CDR1 MNHNS and CDR2 SASEGT. Trimming took off 9 bases at V and 4 bases at J, with 21 bases between the two ends. The CDR3 sequence is 15 residues long.

To note about this clonotype: This may stem from a read error, because a much larger clone lies one nucleotide away. V is TRBV6-1 and J is TRBJ1-5, with TRBD1 identical over 10 bases. This CDR3 has 14 residues. Germline V CDR1 and CDR2: MNHNS, SASEGT. The CDR3 here is CTSRGQGKGQPQHF. In DNA form, the CDR3 reads TGTACCAGCAGGGGACAGGGGAAAGGGCAGCCCCAGCATTTT.

This clonotype occurred many times. The V gene is TRBV20-1, the J gene TRBJ1-1; maybe TRBD1 (5 bases). This CDR3 region has 14 residues. Germline V gene lookup returns CDR1 DFQATT and CDR2 SNEGSKA (reference sequence). V lost 0 bases and J 4 bases, leaving 12 bases between the germline ends. CDR3 coding DNA: TGCAGTGCTAGAGAAACCAGGGTGGCCACTGAAGCTTTCTTT. This gives the protein CSARETRVATEAFF.

This clonotype was found many times. The chain employs TRBV15 and TRBJ1-2; D perhaps matches TRBD1 (6 bases). V was trimmed by 1 base and J by 6 bases, leaving 15 bases between them. Germline V gene sequence: CDR1 LNHNV, CDR2 YYDKDF (reference sequence). This CDR3 region has 15 residues. The DNA for the CDR3 is TGTGCCACCAGCAGAGGTTGGTCGGCAGGGGATGGCTACACCTTC. Its translation: CATSRGWSAGDGYTF.

This clonotype appeared a few times. The V gene is TRBV12-3 or TRBV12-4, the J gene TRBJ2-7, with 9 bases lining up with TRBD1. The CDR3 is 16 amino acids. V lost 2 bases to trimming and J lost 4 bases; unmatched junction nucleotides: 9. The CDR3 spells CASSLYNVDRGYEQYF. The DNA for the CDR3 is TGTGCCAGCAGTTTATATAATGTGGACAGGGGTTACGAGCAGTACTTC.

This clonotype was seen at least ten times. This chain connects TRBV14 to TRBJ2-7; no firm D call. This CDR3 has 14 residues. Trimming stripped 0 bases from V and 1 base from J, with 7 bases between. The germline V gene has CDR1 SGHDN and CDR2 FVKESK. DNA for the CDR3: TGTGCCAGCAGCCAAGATCTCTGGTCCTACGAGCAGTACTTC. Encoded protein: CASSQDLWSYEQYF.

About this clonotype itself: The conserved phenylalanine or tryptophan is not found at the CDR3 terminus, so this likely reflects a read error. V and J are TRBV20-1 and TRBJ2-5, with 7 nucleotides matching TRBD1. The CDR3 loop spans 14 amino acids. CDR1 DFQATT and CDR2 SNEGSKA come from the germline V gene (reference sequence). The CDR3 protein is CSANGGQRQESQYY. CDR3 coding DNA: TGCAGTGCTAATGGGGGACAGCGCCAAGAGTCCCAGTACTAC.

At least ten counts were recorded for this clonotype. The V call is TRBV6-5, the J call TRBJ2-5; possibly TRBD2 for D (5 bases). The CDR3 is 17 residues long. The germline gives CDR1 MNHEY, CDR2 SVGAGI. The V end was cut by 5 bases, the J end by 3 bases, with 22 bases between. DNA for the CDR3: TGTGCCAGCAGTCACGGGATCAATAGCGCTCGGGAAGAGACCCAGTACTTC. This gives the protein CASSHGINSAREETQYF.

CDR3 protein: CASSHVGGGLSYEQYF. The CDR3 DNA follows: TGTGCCAGCAGTCACGTCGGCGGAGGGCTCTCCTACGAGCAGTACTTC. The chain has TRBV7-6 and TRBJ2-7, with D possibly being TRBD2 (6 bases). The length of the CDR3 is 16 residues. Germline values: CDR1 SGHVS, CDR2 FNYEAQ. V was pared by 6 bases and J by 0 bases, with 18 bases between.

This clonotype was detected ten times or more. The rearrangement links TRBV5-1 to TRBJ1-2; TRBD1 agrees at 7 bases. CDR3 size: 13 residues. Germline-derived CDR1 and CDR2 are SGHRS and YFSETQ. V trimming: 2 bases; J trimming: 6 bases; junction bases outside the gene matches: 4. The CDR3 spells CASSFVQGDGYTF. CDR3 nucleotide sequence: TGCGCCAGCAGCTTCGTCCAGGGGGATGGCTACACCTTC.

This chain joins TRBV2 and TRBJ1-2; 7 bases fit TRBD1. Trimming took 2 bases from V and 3 from J; bases not matched to a gene: 3. The CDR3 spans 14 residues. The germline V gene encodes CDR1 SNHLY and CDR2 FYNNEI. CDR3 DNA sequence: TGTGCCAGCAGTGAACAGGGGGTGGACTATGGCTACACCTTC. It translates to CASSEQGVDYGYTF.

The CDR3 loop reads CATSDSSAGELYEQYF. In nucleotides, the CDR3 is TGTGCCACCAGTGATTCTTCGGCAGGGGAACTCTACGAGCAGTACTTC. The chain links TRBV24-1 to TRBJ2-7, with a weak D call TRBD1 (6 bases). Germline V lookup: CDR1 KGHDR, CDR2 SFDVKD. The ends were cut back, 2 bases at V and 3 bases at J, with 16 bases in the middle. This CDR3 contains 16 residues.

The rearrangement uses TRBV5-1 and TRBJ2-7; possibly TRBD1 or TRBD2 for D (6 bases each). The germline CDR1 and CDR2 sequences are SGHRS and YFSETQ. Trimming took 0 bases from V and 1 from J, leaving 14 bases between them. The CDR3 loop spans 16 amino acids. CDR3: CASSLARGGMSYEQYF. The CDR3 DNA is TGCGCCAGCAGCTTGGCCAGGGGAGGAATGTCCTACGAGCAGTACTTC.

CDR3 protein: CASSRDRGLNTEAFF. DNA for the CDR3: TGTGCCAGCAGTCGGGACAGGGGACTGAACACTGAAGCTTTCTTT. This chain joins TRBV6-1 and TRBJ1-1; 10 nucleotides agree with TRBD1. V dropped 5 bases and J dropped 0; count of bases not matched to a gene: 3. The germline CDR1 and CDR2 sequences are MNHNS and SASEGT. The CDR3 sequence is 15 residues long.

The chain couples TRBV5-1 to TRBJ1-5; TRBD1 matches 7 bases. This CDR3 region has 15 residues. Germline V CDR1 and CDR2: SGHRS, YFSETQ. The V gene end was trimmed by 4 bases and the J gene end by 5 bases; junction bases not matched to a gene: 9. CDR3 in amino acids: CASSPLTGQDQPQHF. DNA of the CDR3: TGCGCCAGCAGCCCACTGACAGGGCAGGATCAGCCCCAGCATTTT.

In this sample, this clonotype turned up once. The chain employs TRBV29-1 and TRBJ1-2; D is possibly TRBD1 (6 bases). The CDR3 length is 16 residues. Germline lookup yields CDR1 SQVTM and CDR2 ANQGSEA. Trimming left V 6 bases short and J 3 bases short, with 23 bases between. CDR3: CSVPPGNRAGDYGYTF. CDR3 bases: TGCAGCGTCCCACCCGGGAACCGGGCAGGGGACTATGGCTACACCTTC.

In its sample, this clonotype was seen once. This chain connects TRBV6-1 to TRBJ2-2; D perhaps matches TRBD1 (6 bases). The CDR3 has 15 amino acids. V shed 2 bases and J shed 7 bases, with 14 bases lying between them. In germline, CDR1 is MNHNS, CDR2 SASEGT. For the CDR3, the DNA is TGTGCCAGCAGTGAACTGTCAGGGGCAGACGGGGAGCTGTTTTTT. It codes for CASSELSGADGELFF.

Many counts were recorded for this clonotype. The chain uses TRBV12-5 and TRBJ1-2; TRBD1 is a possible D gene (6 bases). Germline CDR1 and CDR2: LGHNT and FRNRAP. The CDR3 consists of 14 residues. Trimming shortened V by 5 bases and J by 1 base, and 11 bases separated the two germline ends. CDR3 sequence: CASGLGQHNYGYTF. The CDR3 DNA follows: TGTGCTAGTGGTCTGGGACAACATAACTATGGCTACACCTTC.

This clonotype was detected a few times. CDR3 in DNA: TGTGCCACCCAGACAGGGGGCACTGAAGCTTTCTTT. It encodes CATQTGGTEAFF. This chain joins TRBV28 and TRBJ1-1; 9 positions match TRBD1. The CDR3 length is 12 residues. The V gene's germline CDR1 is MDHEN and CDR2 SYDVKM. Trimming cost V 10 bases and J 4 bases; bases outside gene matches: 4.

Here the CDR3 DNA reads TGTGCCAGCAGCCTATACAGGGGTCAGGAGACCCAGTACTTC. This codes for CASSLYRGQETQYF. The gene calls are TRBV11-2 and TRBJ2-5; 7 nucleotides agree with TRBD1. Germline assignment: CDR1 SGHAT and CDR2 FQNNGV. After removal of 5 bases from V and 5 bases from J, the junction contained 8 bases not matched to a gene. The CDR3 is 14 residues long.

This clonotype was recorded many times. V usage is TRBV19 and J usage is TRBJ1-5, with a weak D call TRBD1 (5 bases). There are 14 residues in the CDR3. CDR1 and CDR2 (germline): LNHDA, SQIVND (reference sequence). Trimming left V 5 bases short and J 4 bases short, with 12 bases between. Here the CDR3 reads CASSVNQGNQPQHF. CDR3 DNA: TGTGCCAGTAGTGTCAACCAGGGAAATCAGCCCCAGCATTTT.

V gene TRBV20-1 combines with J gene TRBJ1-5; D not resolved. There are 14 residues in the CDR3. The ends were cut back, 0 bases at V and 9 bases at J, with 15 bases in the middle. Per germline, CDR1 DFQATT and CDR2 SNEGSKA (reference sequence). The CDR3 DNA is TGCAGTGCTAGAGATTTCGGATCATTACGGCCCCAGCATTTT. It codes for CSARDFGSLRPQHF.

This clonotype appeared many times. The chain joins TRBV2 to TRBJ1-5; D possibly corresponds to TRBD1 (6 bases). CDR1 SNHLY and CDR2 FYNNEI come from the germline V gene. The V and J ends lost 7 bases and 3 bases respectively, with 13 bases between them. The CDR3 loop spans 14 amino acids. In nucleotides, the CDR3 is TGTGCCAGCACCCCGGACAGCAACAATCAGCCCCAGCATTTT. It codes for CASTPDSNNQPQHF. Drawing the rest from reference TRBV2 and TRBJ1-5, the complete variable domain is EPEVTQTPSHQVTQMGQEVILRCVPISNHLYFYWYRQILGQKVEFLVSFYNNEISEKSEIFDDQFSVERPDGSNFTLKIRSTKLEDSAMYFCASTPDSNNQPQHFGDGTRLSIL.